Below are 12 T cell receptor beta chains sequenced from a single sample in a study of T cells in Graves' hyperthyroidism and ophthalmopathy (dated by TCRdb to the late 2010s). Receptors were amplified or captured by multiplex PCR. Sequencing was performed on an Illumina HiSeq 2000. TCR beta CDR3 regions were amplified from RNA transcripts. The first round of RT-PCR for the TCR CDR3 was performed with the HTBI primer set and the Qiagen OneStep RT-PCR kit. TCRdb took the public reads, trimmed them with fastp at Q25, ran MiXCR for clone calling and kept in-frame beta chains. Each CDR3 protein gets just one entry, which takes the most common genes and DNA from the rows behind it. This sample is represented by roughly 500,000 distinct CDR3 sequences; more than 45% of them were singletons. The ten largest clones add up to under 20% of the sample. Sequencing was done on a sample of peripheral blood or thyroid tissue (not recorded which). The source is an adult woman with Graves' disease, either hyperthyroidism or ophthalmopathy (not recorded which).

J is TRBJ1-6 and V is TRBV5-1; maybe TRBD1 (5 bases). The CDR3 totals 17 residues. V lost 4 bases to trimming and J lost 0 bases, with 14 bases between them. Germline-derived CDR1 and CDR2 are SGHRS and YFSETQ. Here the CDR3 reads CASSIDGTDSYNSPLHF. CDR3 coding DNA: TGCGCCAGCAGCATAGACGGGACGGACTCCTATAATTCACCCCTCCACTTT.

In this sample, this clonotype turned up a few times. This rearrangement joins TRBV5-1 to TRBJ1-5, with 7 positions matching TRBD1. The CDR3 is made up of 14 amino acids. Germline V lookup: CDR1 SGHRS, CDR2 YFSETQ. The V segment lost 4 bases and the J segment 11 bases; nucleotides outside the gene matches: 12. The CDR3, as DNA: TGCGCCAGCAGCATCCTACAGGGGAGGGAGACCCAGCATTTT. It encodes CASSILQGRETQHF.

A single count supports this clonotype. V is TRBV10-2 and J is TRBJ1-5; D is uncertain. In germline, CDR1 is WSHSY, CDR2 SAAADI. Trimming shortened V by 8 bases and J by 6 bases, and 11 bases separated the two germline ends. This CDR3 comprises 12 residues. CDR3 residues: CASGEWGQPQHF. The CDR3 DNA is TGCGCCAGCGGGGAATGGGGTCAGCCCCAGCATTTT.

This sequence joins TRBV2 and TRBJ2-7, with D perhaps TRBD1 (6 bases). Germline assignment: CDR1 SNHLY and CDR2 FYNNEI. The CDR3 sequence is 13 residues long. Trimming stripped 3 bases from V and 9 bases from J, with 15 bases between. This CDR3 reads CASSERTVQWQYF. In DNA, the CDR3 is TGTGCCAGCAGTGAGCGGACAGTTCAATGGCAGTACTTC.

The rearrangement links TRBV5-1 to TRBJ2-5; TRBD2 agrees at 13 bases. Per germline, CDR1 SGHRS and CDR2 YFSETQ. The CDR3 is 17 residues long. Losses at the gene ends were 4 bases for V and 2 bases for J; bases not matched to a gene: 8. The CDR3 nucleotides are TGCGCCAGCAGCCGGAGGACTAGCGGGAGACTACAAGAGACCCAGTACTTC. Residues: CASSRRTSGRLQETQYF.

This clonotype was observed many times. V usage is TRBV27 and J usage is TRBJ2-5; 8 bases align to TRBD2. Germline V gene sequence: CDR1 MNHEY, CDR2 SMNVEV (reference sequence). V was clipped by 2 bases and J by 5 bases; unmatched bases: 4. The CDR3 consists of 14 residues. The CDR3 DNA follows: TGTGCCAGCAGTTTAAAGCGGGAGAGGGAGACCCAGTACTTC. Protein sequence: CASSLKRERETQYF.

This clonotype has at least ten counts. CDR3 sequence reads: CASSFPGLQETQYF. In DNA form, the CDR3 reads TGTGCCAGCAGCTTCCCGGGGCTCCAAGAGACCCAGTACTTC. The V and J genes are TRBV5-6 and TRBJ2-5; TRBD1 or TRBD2 may be the D gene (5 bases each). CDR1 and CDR2 from the germline V gene are SGHDT and YYEEEE. The CDR3 is 14 residues long. V was pared by 2 bases and J by 1 base, with 9 bases between.

This clonotype appeared many times. The chain couples TRBV2 to TRBJ1-5; D is perhaps TRBD1 (5 bases). Trimming shortened V by 7 bases and J by 3 bases, and 10 bases separated the two germline ends. CDR1 and CDR2 (germline): SNHLY, FYNNEI. The CDR3 covers 13 residues. DNA for the CDR3: TGTGCCAGCAACCGACAGACCAATCAGCCCCAGCATTTT. Its protein product is CASNRQTNQPQHF. Based on the CDR3 plus reference TRBV2 and TRBJ1-5, the full variable domain is EPEVTQTPSHQVTQMGQEVILRCVPISNHLYFYWYRQILGQKVEFLVSFYNNEISEKSEIFDDQFSVERPDGSNFTLKIRSTKLEDSAMYFCASNRQTNQPQHFGDGTRLSIL.

In the case of this clonotype: Germline and junction disagree at one end, which may indicate a read error. CDR3 DNA: TGCAGTGCTAGAGATTCTCTTTTT. Translating gives CSARDSLF. This chain uses TRBV20-1 with TRBJ1-4, with D unclear. The germline CDR1 and CDR2 sequences are DFQATT and SNEGSKA (reference sequence). The CDR3 has 8 amino acids.

In its sample, this clonotype was seen many times. The CDR3 region has the DNA TGTGCCAGCAGCTTACGCGCAGGTTACACTGAAGCTTTCTTT. Translating gives CASSLRAGYTEAFF. The V gene is TRBV7-2, the J gene TRBJ1-1; D is unclear. Deletions cut 2 bases from V and 3 bases from J, with 10 bases between. The V gene's germline CDR1 is SGHTA and CDR2 FQGNSA. The CDR3 loop spans 14 amino acids.

This clonotype was observed at least ten times. The CDR3 spells CASTPRGPSPNTIYF. As DNA, the CDR3 is TGTGCCAGCACCCCCAGGGGTCCTTCTCCGAACACCATATATTTT. The chain couples TRBV7-9 to TRBJ1-3, with a tentative D call TRBD1 (6 bases). The CDR3 spans 15 residues. V was cut by 7 bases and J by 7 bases, with 20 bases left in between. Germline CDR1 reads SEHNR; CDR2 reads FQNEAQ (reference sequence).

This clonotype came up many times. This chain joins TRBV10-3 and TRBJ2-5; TRBD1 agrees at 7 bases. The ends lost 9 bases at V and 5 bases at J; junction bases unmatched: 9. Germline values: CDR1 ENHRY, CDR2 SYGVKD. The CDR3 is 13 residues long. As DNA, the CDR3 is TGTGCCATTCGGGCCGGGACAGTGGAGACCCAGTACTTC. Translating gives CAIRAGTVETQYF.